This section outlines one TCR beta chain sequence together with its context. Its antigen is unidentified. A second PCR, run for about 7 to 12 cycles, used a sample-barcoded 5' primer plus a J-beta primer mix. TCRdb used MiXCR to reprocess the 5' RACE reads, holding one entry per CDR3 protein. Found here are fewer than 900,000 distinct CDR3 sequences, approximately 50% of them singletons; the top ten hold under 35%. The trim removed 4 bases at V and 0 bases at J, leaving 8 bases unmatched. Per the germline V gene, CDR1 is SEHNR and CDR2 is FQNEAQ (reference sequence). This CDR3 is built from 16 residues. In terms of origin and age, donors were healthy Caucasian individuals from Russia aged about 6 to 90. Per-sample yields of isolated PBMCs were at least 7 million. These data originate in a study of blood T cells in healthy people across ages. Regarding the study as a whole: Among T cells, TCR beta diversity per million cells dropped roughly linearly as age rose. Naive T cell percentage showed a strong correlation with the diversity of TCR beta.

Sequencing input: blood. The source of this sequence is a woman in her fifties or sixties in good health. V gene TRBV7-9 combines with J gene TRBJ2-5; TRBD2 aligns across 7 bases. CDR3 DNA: TGTGCCAGCAGCTCCAGGCTAGCGGTGTACCAAGAGACCCAGTACTTC. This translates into CASSSRLAVYQETQYF.